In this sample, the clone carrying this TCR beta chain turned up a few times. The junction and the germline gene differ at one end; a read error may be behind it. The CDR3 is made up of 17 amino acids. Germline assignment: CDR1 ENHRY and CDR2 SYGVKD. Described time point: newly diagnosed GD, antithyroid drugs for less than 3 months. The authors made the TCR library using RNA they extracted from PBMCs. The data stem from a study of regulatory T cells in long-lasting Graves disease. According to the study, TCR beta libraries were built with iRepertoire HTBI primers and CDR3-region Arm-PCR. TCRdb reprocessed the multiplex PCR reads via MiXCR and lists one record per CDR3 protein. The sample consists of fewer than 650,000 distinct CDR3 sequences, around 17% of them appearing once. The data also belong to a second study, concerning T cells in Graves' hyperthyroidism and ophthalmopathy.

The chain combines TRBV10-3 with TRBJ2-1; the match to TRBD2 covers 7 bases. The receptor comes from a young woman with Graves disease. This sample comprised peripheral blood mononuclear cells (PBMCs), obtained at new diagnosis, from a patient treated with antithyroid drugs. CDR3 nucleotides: TGTGCCATCAGCCCGGGGGAGGGCCGTTCGTCATACAATGAGCAGCTCTTC. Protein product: CAISPGEGRSSYNEQLF.